This TCR beta chain is drawn from a study of identical twins. Addition of a universal primer site occurred through template switching, and cDNA carried unique molecular identifiers. TCRdb fed the 5' RACE reads into MiXCR, producing one record per CDR3 protein. The sample has roughly 260,000 distinct CDR3 sequences, 6.5% to 9% seen once. Points from the study as a whole: The study reached conclusions through statistical analysis that was cross-sectional, not following the same donors. Researchers caution that invariant MAIT and iNKT cells could partly confound zero-insertion analyses.

Healthy Caucasians alone served as donors. V was clipped by 1 base and J by 6 bases; unmatched bases: 4. Germline V gives CDR1 SGHTA, CDR2 FQGTGA. There are 15 residues in the CDR3. This clonotype was seen a handful of times. Its antigen remains unknown. The data also belong to a second study, concerning yellow fever vaccine responses in identical twins.

Sequencing used CD8+ T cells sorted from blood. The chain joins TRBV7-3 to TRBJ2-1; 9 bases match TRBD2. The TCR sequence derives from a young woman in good health. The CDR3 is CASSLSLAGLNEQFF. As DNA, the CDR3 is TGTGCCAGCAGCTTAAGTCTAGCGGGACTCAATGAGCAGTTCTTC.